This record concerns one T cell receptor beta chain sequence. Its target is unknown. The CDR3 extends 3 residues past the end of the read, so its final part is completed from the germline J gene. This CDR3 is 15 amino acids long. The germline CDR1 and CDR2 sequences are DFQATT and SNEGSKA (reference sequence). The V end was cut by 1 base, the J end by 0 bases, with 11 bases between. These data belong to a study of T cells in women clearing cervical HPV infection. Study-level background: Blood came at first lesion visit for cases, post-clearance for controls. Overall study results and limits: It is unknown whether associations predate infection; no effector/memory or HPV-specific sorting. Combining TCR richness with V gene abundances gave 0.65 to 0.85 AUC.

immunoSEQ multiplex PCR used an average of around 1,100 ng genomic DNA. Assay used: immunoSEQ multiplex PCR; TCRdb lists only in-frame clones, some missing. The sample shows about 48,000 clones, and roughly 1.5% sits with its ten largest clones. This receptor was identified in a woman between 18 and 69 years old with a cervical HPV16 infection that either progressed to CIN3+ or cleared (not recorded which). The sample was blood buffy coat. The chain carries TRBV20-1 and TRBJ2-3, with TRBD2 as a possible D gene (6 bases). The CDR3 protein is CSARVWGTSTDTQYF. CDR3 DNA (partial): TGCAGTGCTAGAGTATGGGGGACTAGCACAGATACG.